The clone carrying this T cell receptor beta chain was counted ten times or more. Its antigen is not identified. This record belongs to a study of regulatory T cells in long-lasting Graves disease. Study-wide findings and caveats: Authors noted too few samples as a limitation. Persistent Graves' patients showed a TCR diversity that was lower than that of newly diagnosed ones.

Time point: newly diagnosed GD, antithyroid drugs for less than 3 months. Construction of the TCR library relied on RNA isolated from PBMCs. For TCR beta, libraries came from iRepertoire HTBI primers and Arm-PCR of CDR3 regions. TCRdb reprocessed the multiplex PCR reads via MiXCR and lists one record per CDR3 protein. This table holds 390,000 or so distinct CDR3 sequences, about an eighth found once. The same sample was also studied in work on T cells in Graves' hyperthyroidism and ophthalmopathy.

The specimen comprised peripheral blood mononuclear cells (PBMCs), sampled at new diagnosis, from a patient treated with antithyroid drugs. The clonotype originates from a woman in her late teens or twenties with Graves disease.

CDR3 sequence (DNA): TGTGCCAGCAGCCCTACCGTATACCTCGGCGACACTGAAGCTTTCTTT. Translated, it gives CASSPTVYLGDTEAFF. The chain combines TRBV12-3 or TRBV12-4 with TRBJ1-1; no clear D. V shed 6 bases and J shed 3 bases, with 20 bases lying between them. This CDR3 is built from 16 residues.